A selection of T cell receptor beta chains follows, all from one sample in a study of shared clonotypes between healthy human individuals. This table comes from immunoSEQ multiplex PCR, and its TCRdb copy is limited to in-frame clones, with some not included. The data show over 850,000 clones, about four fifths seen once. The source material was memory CD4+ T cells from PBMCs. These receptor sequences come from a man between 18 and 29 years old in good health. Some clones in this sample may be carry-over from other donors' samples. CDR3s include the opening cysteine and the closing phenylalanine or tryptophan. Fields, in order: clone size, V gene, J gene, D gene, CDR3 protein, CDR3 DNA. A D gene is named only where the DNA matches it firmly. The size of a clone is reported for some rows only, either as once, few or many, or as a class for expanded clones.

abundance: .; v_gene: TRBV10-3; j_gene: TRBJ2-6; d_gene: TRBD1; CDR3aa: CAISEGTASGANVLTF; CDR3nt: TGTGCCATCAGTGAGGGGACAGCCTCTGGGGCCAACGTCCTGACTTTC
abundance: .; v_gene: TRBV7-3; j_gene: TRBJ1-1; d_gene: .; CDR3aa: CASSLTDPRLGGGTEAFF; CDR3nt: TGTGCCAGCAGCCTCACCGACCCTAGATTGGGGGGAGGCACTGAAGCTTTCTTT
abundance: .; v_gene: TRBV5-4; j_gene: TRBJ2-1; d_gene: .; CDR3aa: CASSLSTGYSYNEQFF; CDR3nt: TGTGCCAGCAGCCTCTCTACAGGTTACTCCTACAATGAGCAGTTCTTC
abundance: .; v_gene: TRBV5-1; j_gene: TRBJ2-7; d_gene: .; CDR3aa: CASSSELAGEQYF; CDR3nt: TGCGCCAGCAGCTCCGAACTAGCCGGCGAGCAGTACTTC
abundance: once; v_gene: TRBV6-6; j_gene: TRBJ1-5; d_gene: .; CDR3aa: CASKDSRNQPQHF; CDR3nt: TGTGCCAGCAAAGACAGCCGCAATCAGCCCCAGCATTTT
abundance: .; v_gene: TRBV18; j_gene: TRBJ2-2; d_gene: TRBD2; CDR3aa: CASSPQASGSTGELFF; CDR3nt: TGTGCCAGCTCACCACAGGCTAGCGGGAGCACCGGGGAGCTGTTTTTT
abundance: .; v_gene: TRBV6-1; j_gene: TRBJ1-5; d_gene: .; CDR3aa: CASSEAWKGQPQHF; CDR3nt: TGTGCCAGCAGTGAAGCGTGGAAGGGACAGCCCCAGCATTTT
abundance: .; v_gene: TRBV5-6; j_gene: TRBJ2-3; d_gene: .; CDR3aa: CASSEVAGTDTQYF; CDR3nt: TGTGCCAGCAGCGAGGTTGCTGGCACAGATACGCAGTATTTT
abundance: .; v_gene: TRBV30; j_gene: TRBJ2-6; d_gene: .; CDR3aa: CAWSGAGANVLTF; CDR3nt: TGTGCCTGGAGTGGTGCTGGGGCCAACGTCCTGACTTTC
abundance: .; v_gene: TRBV6-6; j_gene: TRBJ2-7; d_gene: TRBD1; CDR3aa: CASSPGTGGEQYF; CDR3nt: TGTGCCAGCAGCCCCGGGACAGGGGGCGAGCAGTACTTC
abundance: .; v_gene: TRBV7-8; j_gene: TRBJ2-1; d_gene: .; CDR3aa: CASSSTIAGIPYNEQFF; CDR3nt: TGTGCCAGCAGCTCAACTATTGCGGGGATCCCCTACAATGAGCAGTTCTTC
abundance: .; v_gene: TRBV5-5; j_gene: TRBJ2-5; d_gene: .; CDR3aa: CASTKLGTRGETQYF; CDR3nt: TGTGCCAGCACCAAACTGGGGACCCGGGGAGAGACCCAGTACTTC
abundance: .; v_gene: TRBV18; j_gene: TRBJ1-5; d_gene: .; CDR3aa: CASSPRSGAQQPQHF; CDR3nt: TGTGCCAGCTCACCGAGATCAGGGGCGCAGCAGCCCCAGCATTTT
abundance: .; v_gene: TRBV7-3; j_gene: TRBJ2-3; d_gene: .; CDR3aa: CASSLDRYTDTQYF; CDR3nt: TGTGCCAGCAGCTTAGACCGCTACACAGATACGCAGTATTTT
abundance: .; v_gene: TRBV29-1; j_gene: TRBJ2-1; d_gene: TRBD2; CDR3aa: CSLTSPGLGLRVGGEQFF; CDR3nt: TGCAGCCTGACCTCACCGGGACTAGGCCTTCGAGTTGGTGGTGAGCAGTTCTTC
abundance: few; v_gene: TRBV28; j_gene: TRBJ2-7; d_gene: .; CDR3aa: CASSLRSAGEQYF; CDR3nt: TGTGCCAGCAGTTTAAGGTCCGCGGGTGAGCAGTACTTC
abundance: .; v_gene: TRBV11-2; j_gene: TRBJ1-3; d_gene: .; CDR3aa: CASSLHGSGNTIYF; CDR3nt: TGTGCCAGCAGCCTACACGGCTCTGGAAACACCATATATTTT
abundance: few; v_gene: TRBV9; j_gene: TRBJ1-1; d_gene: .; CDR3aa: CASSVGPNTEAFF; CDR3nt: TGTGCCAGCAGCGTAGGGCCTAACACTGAAGCTTTCTTT
abundance: .; v_gene: TRBV5-4; j_gene: TRBJ1-3; d_gene: TRBD1; CDR3aa: CASSTGGQLSGNTIYF; CDR3nt: TGTGCCAGCAGCACGGGGGGACAGCTCTCTGGAAACACCATATATTTT
abundance: few; v_gene: TRBV7-2; j_gene: TRBJ1-2; d_gene: .; CDR3aa: CASSLGQGFGYTF; CDR3nt: TGTGCCAGCAGCTTAGGCCAGGGTTTTGGCTACACCTTC
abundance: .; v_gene: TRBV7-3; j_gene: TRBJ2-5; d_gene: .; CDR3aa: CASSLGAWETQYF; CDR3nt: TGTGCCAGCAGCTTAGGAGCGTGGGAGACCCAGTACTTC
abundance: .; v_gene: TRBV7-2; j_gene: TRBJ2-7; d_gene: .; CDR3aa: CASSLARGLEQYF; CDR3nt: TGTGCCAGCAGCTTAGCGCGGGGGCTCGAGCAGTACTTC
abundance: .; v_gene: TRBV21-1; j_gene: TRBJ1-6; d_gene: .; CDR3aa: CASSPGGGGNSPLHF; CDR3nt: TGTGCCAGCAGCCCCGGTGGGGGGGGTAATTCACCCCTCCACTTT
abundance: .; v_gene: TRBV6-1; j_gene: TRBJ2-1; d_gene: TRBD1; CDR3aa: CASTDRGYNEQFF; CDR3nt: TGTGCCAGCACGGACAGGGGCTACAATGAGCAGTTCTTC
abundance: .; v_gene: TRBV11-2; j_gene: TRBJ2-2; d_gene: TRBD1; CDR3aa: CASSPSGQSNTGELFF; CDR3nt: TGTGCCAGCAGCCCTTCGGGACAGTCGAACACCGGGGAGCTGTTTTTT
abundance: .; v_gene: TRBV11-1; j_gene: TRBJ2-7; d_gene: .; CDR3aa: CASTRTGSYEQYF; CDR3nt: TGTGCCAGCACCAGGACTGGGTCCTACGAGCAGTACTTC
abundance: .; v_gene: TRBV28; j_gene: TRBJ1-1; d_gene: .; CDR3aa: CASSSRWDVNTEAFF; CDR3nt: TGTGCCAGCAGTTCTCGCTGGGACGTGAACACTGAAGCTTTCTTT
abundance: few; v_gene: TRBV7-9; j_gene: TRBJ2-1; d_gene: .; CDR3aa: CASRTVYNEQFF; CDR3nt: TGTGCCAGCAGGACCGTCTACAATGAGCAGTTCTTC
abundance: .; v_gene: TRBV2; j_gene: TRBJ2-7; d_gene: TRBD1; CDR3aa: CASRGPGTDYYEQYF; CDR3nt: TGTGCCAGCAGGGGCCCCGGGACAGACTACTACGAGCAGTACTTC
abundance: .; v_gene: TRBV28; j_gene: TRBJ2-1; d_gene: .; CDR3aa: CASRPRVDNEQFF; CDR3nt: TGTGCCAGCAGACCCAGGGTTGACAATGAGCAGTTCTTC
abundance: .; v_gene: TRBV11-3; j_gene: TRBJ2-3; d_gene: .; CDR3aa: CASSLGLGTDTQYF; CDR3nt: TGTGCCAGCAGTCTCGGACTCGGCACAGATACGCAGTATTTT
abundance: .; v_gene: TRBV4-1; j_gene: TRBJ2-2; d_gene: .; CDR3aa: CASSQEVGASGELFF; CDR3nt: TGCGCCAGCAGCCAAGAAGTCGGAGCTTCCGGGGAGCTGTTTTTT
abundance: .; v_gene: TRBV5-4; j_gene: TRBJ2-7; d_gene: .; CDR3aa: CASSLVGHEQYF; CDR3nt: TGTGCCAGCAGCTTGGTTGGCCACGAGCAGTACTTC
abundance: .; v_gene: TRBV5-1; j_gene: TRBJ1-2; d_gene: .; CDR3aa: CASSSVGPGEAFNYGYTF; CDR3nt: TGCGCCAGCAGCTCGGTAGGCCCCGGGGAGGCCTTTAACTATGGCTACACCTTC
abundance: few; v_gene: TRBV2; j_gene: TRBJ2-7; d_gene: .; CDR3aa: CASSEDSTRSGYEQYF; CDR3nt: TGTGCCAGCAGTGAGGACTCGACTAGGAGTGGGTACGAGCAGTACTTC
abundance: .; v_gene: TRBV5-6; j_gene: TRBJ1-4; d_gene: .; CDR3aa: CASSLRSGGWEKLFF; CDR3nt: TGTGCCAGCAGCTTGAGAAGCGGGGGCTGGGAAAAACTGTTTTTT
abundance: .; v_gene: TRBV6-6; j_gene: TRBJ2-7; d_gene: TRBD1; CDR3aa: CASTKGQGFYEQYF; CDR3nt: TGTGCCAGCACCAAGGGACAGGGATTCTACGAGCAGTACTTC
abundance: once; v_gene: TRBV7-7; j_gene: TRBJ2-3; d_gene: .; CDR3aa: CASSPTGGRDTQYF; CDR3nt: TGTGCCAGCAGCCCGACAGGAGGTAGAGATACGCAGTATTTT
abundance: .; v_gene: TRBV29-1; j_gene: TRBJ1-1; d_gene: .; CDR3aa: CSVGFKETEAFF; CDR3nt: TGCAGCGTGGGCTTTAAGGAGACTGAAGCTTTCTTT
abundance: .; v_gene: TRBV25-1; j_gene: TRBJ2-1; d_gene: TRBD1; CDR3aa: CASSESRTGGNEQFF; CDR3nt: TGTGCCAGCAGTGAATCCCGGACAGGGGGCAATGAGCAGTTCTTC
abundance: .; v_gene: TRBV6-5; j_gene: TRBJ2-3; d_gene: .; CDR3aa: CASKTQTDTQYF; CDR3nt: TGTGCCAGCAAAACGCAGACAGATACGCAGTATTTT
abundance: .; v_gene: TRBV25-1; j_gene: TRBJ1-2; d_gene: TRBD1; CDR3aa: CASRSDRGYGYTF; CDR3nt: TGTGCCAGCAGATCGGACAGGGGATATGGCTACACCTTC
abundance: .; v_gene: TRBV30; j_gene: TRBJ2-5; d_gene: TRBD1; CDR3aa: CASRIGGGWKETQYF; CDR3nt: TGTGCCTCCCGGATAGGGGGCGGGTGGAAAGAGACCCAGTACTTC
abundance: .; v_gene: TRBV18; j_gene: TRBJ1-5; d_gene: TRBD1; CDR3aa: CASSRDRNNQPQHF; CDR3nt: TGTGCCAGCTCAAGGGACAGAAACAATCAGCCCCAGCATTTT
abundance: .; v_gene: TRBV7-3; j_gene: TRBJ2-5; d_gene: TRBD1; CDR3aa: CASSWTGQETQYF; CDR3nt: TGTGCCAGCAGCTGGACAGGGCAAGAGACCCAGTACTTC
abundance: .; v_gene: TRBV6-1; j_gene: TRBJ1-2; d_gene: TRBD1; CDR3aa: CASSERGQTGGYTF; CDR3nt: TGTGCCAGCAGTGAACGGGGACAGACGGGCGGCTACACCTTC
abundance: few; v_gene: TRBV18; j_gene: TRBJ1-1; d_gene: .; CDR3aa: CASSQGTETEAFF; CDR3nt: TGTGCCAGCTCACAAGGGACTGAGACTGAAGCTTTCTTT